This T cell receptor (beta chain) emerged from a study of T cell repertoires in cytomegalovirus infection (dated by TCRdb to 2018 to 2020). In the study overall: Alongside well-studied HLA-B-restricted epitopes, the peptide stimulations were aimed at recently identified HLA-C-restricted CMV epitopes, whose presentation resists viral immunomodulation. The HLA type of each donor mattered for the analysis, because public TCR beta signatures pointed to carriage of CMV infection along with the matching HLA type.

Study-wide conclusions, independent of this receptor: The ex vivo response was dominated by HLA-C-restricted CMV-specific TCR beta clonotypes, and the single most frequent clonotype in two of eight donors was supplied by these HLA-C-restricted clonotypes. In both this cohort and an independent roughly 350-donor cohort, the cumulative frequency of public TCR beta family members distinguished carriers of CMV infection plus the relevant HLA type.

The listed sequencing device is Illumina HiSeq 1500. TCRdb cleaned the public reads at Q25 with fastp, built clones with MiXCR and kept in-frame beta chains. CDR3 protein duplicates are merged, each entry listing the most common genes and DNA. A total of under 90,000 distinct CDR3 sequences appear in this sample, around half of them only once. Clones ranked in the top ten supply more than 85% of the sample. According to the study, the label for this sample's treatment or condition signals: in vitro stimulation with specific CMV peptide epitopes to enrich CMV-specific T cells. In the case of this clonotype: What this receptor recognizes is not known. Qualities for individual bases were not recorded, and no much larger clone is one base off.

V gives up 3 bases and J gives up 0 bases, and the segment between their germline ends measures 18 bases. Including the terminal cysteine and phenylalanine, the CDR3 comprises 19 residues. Of the read, only the CDR3 DNA is kept; its 57 bases are in frame from base 1. From a lookup of the germline V gene, CDR1 and CDR2 are SGHAT and FQNNGV. Sample: CD8+ T cells from cultured PBMCs, taken from culture after CMV antigen stimulation. This TCR came from a human donor in good health (CMV status not recorded). Some clones in this sample may be carry-over from other donors' samples. The chain uses TRBV11-2 and TRBJ2-6; D gene: possibly TRBD1, on 6 matching bases. The bases read TGTGCCAGCAGCTTGACAGGTCTGTCGTACCTCTCTGGGGCCAACGTCCTGACTTTC. Its amino acids are CASSLTGLSYLSGANVLTF. Beyond the CDR3, the reference TRBV11-2 and TRBJ2-6 genes provide the residues; the full variable domain reads: EAGVAQSPRYKIIEKRQSVAFWCNPISGHATLYWYQQILGQGPKLLIQFQNNGVVDDSQLPKDRFSAERLKGVDSTLKIQPAKLEDSAVYLCASSLTGLSYLSGANVLTFGAGSRLTVL.